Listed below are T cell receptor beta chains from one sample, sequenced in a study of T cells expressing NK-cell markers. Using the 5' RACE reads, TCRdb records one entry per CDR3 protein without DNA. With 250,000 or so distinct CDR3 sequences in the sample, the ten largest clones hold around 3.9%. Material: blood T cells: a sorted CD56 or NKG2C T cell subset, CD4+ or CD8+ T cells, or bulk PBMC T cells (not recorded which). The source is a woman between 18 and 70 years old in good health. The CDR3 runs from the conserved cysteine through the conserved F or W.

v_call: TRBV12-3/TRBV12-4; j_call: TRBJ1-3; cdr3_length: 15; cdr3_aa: CASRPRGAQGNTIYF
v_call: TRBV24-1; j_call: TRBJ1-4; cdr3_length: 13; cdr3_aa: CATSEGSNEKLFF
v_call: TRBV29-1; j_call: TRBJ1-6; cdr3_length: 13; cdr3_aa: CSVRQGNNSPLHF
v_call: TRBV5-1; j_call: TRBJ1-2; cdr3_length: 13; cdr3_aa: CASSLGQDRGYTF
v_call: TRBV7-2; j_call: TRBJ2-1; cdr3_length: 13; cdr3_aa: CASSLPSYNEQFF
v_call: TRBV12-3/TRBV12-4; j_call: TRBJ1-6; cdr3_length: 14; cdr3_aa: CASSSLESSSPLHF
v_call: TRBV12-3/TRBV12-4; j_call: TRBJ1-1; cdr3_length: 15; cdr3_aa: CASSQDRGFWTEAFF
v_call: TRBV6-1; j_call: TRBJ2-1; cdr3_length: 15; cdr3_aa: CASSGWQGPYNEQFF
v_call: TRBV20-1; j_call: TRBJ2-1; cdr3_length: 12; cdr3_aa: CSARQSLNEQFF
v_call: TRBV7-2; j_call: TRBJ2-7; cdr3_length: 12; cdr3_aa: CASSFQGVEQYF
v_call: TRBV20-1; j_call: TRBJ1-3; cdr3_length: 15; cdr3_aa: CSALGTLSSGNTIYF
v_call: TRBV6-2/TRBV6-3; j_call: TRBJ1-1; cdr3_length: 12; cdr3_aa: CASSDMYTEAFF
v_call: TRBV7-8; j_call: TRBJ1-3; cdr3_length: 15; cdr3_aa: CASRGGGRTGNTIYF
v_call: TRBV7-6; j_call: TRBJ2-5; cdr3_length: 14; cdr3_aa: CASSLATGGETQYF
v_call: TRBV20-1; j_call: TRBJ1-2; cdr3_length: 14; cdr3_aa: CSAPRGMADYGYTF
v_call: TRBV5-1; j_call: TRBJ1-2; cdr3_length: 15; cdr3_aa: CASSLEGSGPYGYTF
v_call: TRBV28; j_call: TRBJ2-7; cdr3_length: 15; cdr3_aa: CASSAASASSYEQYF
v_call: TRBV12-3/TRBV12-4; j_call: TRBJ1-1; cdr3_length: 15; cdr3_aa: CASRTRGSAGAEAFF
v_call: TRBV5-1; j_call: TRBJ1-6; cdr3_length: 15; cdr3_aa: CASSPGTIEDSPLHF
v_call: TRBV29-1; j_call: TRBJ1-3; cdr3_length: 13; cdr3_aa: CSVASPSGNTIYF
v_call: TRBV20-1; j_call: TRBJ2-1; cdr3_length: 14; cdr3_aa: CSASYGGLYNEQFF
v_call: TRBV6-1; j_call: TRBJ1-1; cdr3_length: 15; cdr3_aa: CASGKLIQGTTEAFF
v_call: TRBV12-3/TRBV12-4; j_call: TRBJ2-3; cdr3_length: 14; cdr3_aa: CASSFSGRSDTQYF
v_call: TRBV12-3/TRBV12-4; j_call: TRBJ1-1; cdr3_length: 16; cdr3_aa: CASSGAGHRMNTEAFF
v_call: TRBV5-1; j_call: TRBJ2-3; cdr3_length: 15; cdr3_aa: CASSLGETSTDTQYF
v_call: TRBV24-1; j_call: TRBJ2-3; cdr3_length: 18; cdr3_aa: CATSDLGIAGGSTDTQYF
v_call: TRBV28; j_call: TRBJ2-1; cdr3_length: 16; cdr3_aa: CASSLSVREPYNEQFF
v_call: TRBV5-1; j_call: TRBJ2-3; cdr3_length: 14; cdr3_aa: CASSFQGLQDTQYF
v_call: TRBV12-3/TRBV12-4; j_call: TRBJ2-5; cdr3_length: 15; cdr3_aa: CASTPGTRLQETQYF
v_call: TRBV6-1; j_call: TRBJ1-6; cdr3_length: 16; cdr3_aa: CASSLARDRKNSPLHF
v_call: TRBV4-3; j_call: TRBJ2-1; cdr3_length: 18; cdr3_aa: CASSNKYGGLSSYNEQFF
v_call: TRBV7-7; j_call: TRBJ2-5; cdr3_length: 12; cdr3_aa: CASSFKGETQYF
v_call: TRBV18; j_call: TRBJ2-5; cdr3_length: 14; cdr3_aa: CASSPPRAIETQYF
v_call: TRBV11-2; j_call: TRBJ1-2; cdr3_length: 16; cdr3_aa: CASSPGTGIFNYGYTF
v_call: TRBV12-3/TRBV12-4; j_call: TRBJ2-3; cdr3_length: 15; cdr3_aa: CASSLAAGFSDTQYF
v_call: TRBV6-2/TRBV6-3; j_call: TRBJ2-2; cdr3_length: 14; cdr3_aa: CASSRLRATGELFF
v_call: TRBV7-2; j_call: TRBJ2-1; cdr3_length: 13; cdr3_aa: CASSLDGNNEQFF
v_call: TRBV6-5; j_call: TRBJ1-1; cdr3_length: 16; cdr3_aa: CASSYLNRGLGTEAFF
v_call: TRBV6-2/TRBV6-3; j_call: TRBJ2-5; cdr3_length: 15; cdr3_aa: CASKTLTGDKETQYF
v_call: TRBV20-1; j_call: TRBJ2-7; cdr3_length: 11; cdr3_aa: CSARGEPEQYF
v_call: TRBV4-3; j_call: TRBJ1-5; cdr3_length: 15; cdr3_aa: CASSQEGGINQPQHF
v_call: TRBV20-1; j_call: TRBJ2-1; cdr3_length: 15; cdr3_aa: CSASRVGSSYNEQFF
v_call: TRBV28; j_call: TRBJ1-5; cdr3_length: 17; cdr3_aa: CASSFHHTTAMGQPQHF
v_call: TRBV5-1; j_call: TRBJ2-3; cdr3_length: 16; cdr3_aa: CASQTSGTPSTDTQYF
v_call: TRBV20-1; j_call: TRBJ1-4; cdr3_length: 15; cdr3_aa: CSAGGSQFANEKLFF
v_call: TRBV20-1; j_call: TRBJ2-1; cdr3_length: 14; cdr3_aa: CSAPRQGRGNEQFF